This note documents a single T cell receptor beta chain sequence. The sample belongs to a study of blood T cell repertoires in COVID-19. At the level of the study: Donors in the United States, Italy and Spain gave samples during acute or convalescent COVID-19.

Data came from immunoSEQ multiplex PCR; TCRdb stores just in-frame clones and leaves some out. The repertoire holds about 260,000 clones, approximately 85% seen once, with around 0.67% in the top ten. Germline V gene data show CDR1 as SGHTA and CDR2 as FQGNSA. V dropped 1 base and J dropped 8 bases, with 8 bases sitting between them. The CDR3 length is 13 residues. The chain joins TRBV7-2 to TRBJ1-4; D unclear. Material: peripheral blood. This sequence originates from a human donor in a cohort sampled during active COVID-19. For the CDR3, the DNA is TGTGCCAGCAGCTTAGGGGCCGAGGAAAAACTGTTTTTT. It specifies CASSLGAEEKLFF. The entire variable domain, with the rest obtained from reference TRBV7-2 and TRBJ1-4, is as follows: GAGVSQSPSNKVTEKGKDVELRCDPISGHTALYWYRQSLGQGLEFLIYFQGNSAPDKSGLPSDRFSAERTGGSVSTLTIQRTQQEDSAVYLCASSLGAEEKLFFGSGTQLSVL.